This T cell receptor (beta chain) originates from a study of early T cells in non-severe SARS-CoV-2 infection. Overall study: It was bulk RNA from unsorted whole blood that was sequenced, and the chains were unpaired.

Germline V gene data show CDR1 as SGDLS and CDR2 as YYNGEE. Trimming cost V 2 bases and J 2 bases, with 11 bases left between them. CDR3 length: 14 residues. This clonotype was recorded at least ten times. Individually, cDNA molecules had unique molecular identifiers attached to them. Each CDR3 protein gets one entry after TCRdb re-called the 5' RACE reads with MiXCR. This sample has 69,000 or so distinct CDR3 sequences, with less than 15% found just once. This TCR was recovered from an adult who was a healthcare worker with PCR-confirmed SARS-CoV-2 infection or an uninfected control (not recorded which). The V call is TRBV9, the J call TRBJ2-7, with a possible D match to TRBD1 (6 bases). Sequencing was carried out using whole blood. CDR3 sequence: CASSVGRGTYEQYF. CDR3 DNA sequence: TGTGCCAGCAGCGTCGGAAGGGGGACCTACGAGCAGTACTTC.